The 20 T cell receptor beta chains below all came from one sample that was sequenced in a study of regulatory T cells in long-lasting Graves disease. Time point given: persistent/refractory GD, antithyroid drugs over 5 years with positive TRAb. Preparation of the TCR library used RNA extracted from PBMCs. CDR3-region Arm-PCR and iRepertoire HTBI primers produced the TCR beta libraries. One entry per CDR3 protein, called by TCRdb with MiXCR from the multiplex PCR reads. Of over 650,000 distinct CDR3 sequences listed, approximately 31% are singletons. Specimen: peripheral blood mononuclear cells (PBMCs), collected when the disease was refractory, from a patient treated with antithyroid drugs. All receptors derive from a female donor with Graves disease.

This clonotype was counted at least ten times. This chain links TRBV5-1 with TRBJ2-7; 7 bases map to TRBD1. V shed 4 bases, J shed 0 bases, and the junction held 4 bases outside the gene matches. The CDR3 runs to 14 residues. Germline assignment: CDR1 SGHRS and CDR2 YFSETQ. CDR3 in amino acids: CASSRDSFSYEQYF. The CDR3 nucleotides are TGCGCCAGCAGCCGGGACAGTTTCTCCTACGAGCAGTACTTC.

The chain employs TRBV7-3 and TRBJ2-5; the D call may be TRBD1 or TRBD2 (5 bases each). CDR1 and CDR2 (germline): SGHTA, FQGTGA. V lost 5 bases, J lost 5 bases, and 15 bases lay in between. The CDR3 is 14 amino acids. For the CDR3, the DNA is TGTGCCAGCAGCCCCCAGGGACCGGGGGAGACCCAGTACTTC. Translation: CASSPQGPGETQYF.

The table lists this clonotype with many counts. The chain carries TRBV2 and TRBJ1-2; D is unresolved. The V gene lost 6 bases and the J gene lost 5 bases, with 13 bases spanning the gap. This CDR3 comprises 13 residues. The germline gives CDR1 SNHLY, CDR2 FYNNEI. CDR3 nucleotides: TGTGCCAGCAGCCCACGCGGGGAGTATGGCTACACCTTC. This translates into CASSPRGEYGYTF.

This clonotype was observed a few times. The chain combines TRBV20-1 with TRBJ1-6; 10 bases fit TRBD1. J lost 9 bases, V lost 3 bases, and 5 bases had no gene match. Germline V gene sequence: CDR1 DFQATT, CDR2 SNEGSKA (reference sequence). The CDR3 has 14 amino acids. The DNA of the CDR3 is TGCAGTGCTAGTCGCGGGACAGGGGTTTCACCCCTCCACTTT. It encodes CSASRGTGVSPLHF.

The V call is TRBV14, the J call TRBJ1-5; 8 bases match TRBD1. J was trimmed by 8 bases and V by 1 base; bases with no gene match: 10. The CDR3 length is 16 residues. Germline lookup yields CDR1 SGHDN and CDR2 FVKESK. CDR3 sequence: CASSQVRQGAREPQHF. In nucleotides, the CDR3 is TGTGCCAGCAGCCAAGTACGGCAGGGGGCTCGGGAGCCCCAGCATTTT.

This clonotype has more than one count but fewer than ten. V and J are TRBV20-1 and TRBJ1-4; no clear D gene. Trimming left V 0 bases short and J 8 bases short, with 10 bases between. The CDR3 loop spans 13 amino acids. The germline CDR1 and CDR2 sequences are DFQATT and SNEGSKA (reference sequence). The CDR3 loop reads CSARDGVSEKLFF. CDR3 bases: TGCAGTGCTAGAGATGGGGTGAGCGAAAAACTGTTTTTT.

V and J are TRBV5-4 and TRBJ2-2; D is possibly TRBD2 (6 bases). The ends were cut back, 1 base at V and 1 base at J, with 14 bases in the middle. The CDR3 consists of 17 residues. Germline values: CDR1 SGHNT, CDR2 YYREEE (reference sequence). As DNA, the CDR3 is TGTGCCAGCAGCTTGCTAGGGAGGAGGGGGAACACCGGGGAGCTGTTTTTT. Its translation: CASSLLGRRGNTGELFF.

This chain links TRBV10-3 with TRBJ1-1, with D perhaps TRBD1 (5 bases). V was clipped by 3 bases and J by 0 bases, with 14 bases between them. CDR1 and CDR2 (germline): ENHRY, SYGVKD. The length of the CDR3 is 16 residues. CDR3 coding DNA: TGTGCCATCAGTGATAGGGGTGTATCATTGAACACTGAAGCTTTCTTT. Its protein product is CAISDRGVSLNTEAFF.

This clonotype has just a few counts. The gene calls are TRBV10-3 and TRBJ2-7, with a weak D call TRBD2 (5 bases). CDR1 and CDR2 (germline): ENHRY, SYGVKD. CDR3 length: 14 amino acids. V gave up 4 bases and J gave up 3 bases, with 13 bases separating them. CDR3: CAISGRGGYYEQYF. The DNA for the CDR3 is TGTGCCATCAGTGGGCGAGGAGGTTACTACGAGCAGTACTTC.

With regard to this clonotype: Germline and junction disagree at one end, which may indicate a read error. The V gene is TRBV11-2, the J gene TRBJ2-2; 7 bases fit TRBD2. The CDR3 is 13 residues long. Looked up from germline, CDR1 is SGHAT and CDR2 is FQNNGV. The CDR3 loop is CASSSYGGRELFF. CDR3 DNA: TGTGCCAGCAGTTCCTACGGGGGGAGGGAACTGTTTTTT. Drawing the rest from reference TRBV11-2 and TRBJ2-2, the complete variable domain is EAGVAQSPRYKIIEKRQSVAFWCNPISGHATLYWYQQILGQGPKLLIQFQNNGVVDDSQLPKDRFSAERLKGVDSTLKIQPAKLEDSAVYLCASSSYGGRELFFGEGSRLTVL.

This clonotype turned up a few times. The CDR3 DNA sequence: TGCAGCGCAAATCCTAACAGGGAAGGAACGGGCTACACCTTC. Amino acid sequence: CSANPNREGTGYTF. The chain has TRBV29-1 and TRBJ1-2; a possible D gene is TRBD1 (6 bases). The CDR3 spans 14 residues. The V gene's germline CDR1 is SQVTM and CDR2 ANQGSEA. V was shortened by 7 bases and J by 8 bases, with 23 bases between the two germline ends.

CDR3 protein: CASGLGPEGKLFF. Here the CDR3 DNA reads TGTGCTAGTGGTTTGGGCCCCGAGGGAAAACTGTTTTTT. The V call is TRBV12-5, the J call TRBJ1-4; D not resolved. Looked up from germline, CDR1 is LGHNT and CDR2 is FRNRAP. The CDR3 totals 13 residues. V was cut by 1 base and J by 10 bases, with 10 bases left in between.

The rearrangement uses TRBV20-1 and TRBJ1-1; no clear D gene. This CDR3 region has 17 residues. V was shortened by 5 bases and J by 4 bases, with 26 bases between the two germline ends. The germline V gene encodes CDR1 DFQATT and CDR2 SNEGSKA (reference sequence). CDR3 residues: CSAPRDGVGRTGTEAFF. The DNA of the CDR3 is TGCAGTGCTCCAAGGGATGGGGTGGGAAGAACTGGCACTGAAGCTTTCTTT.

CDR3 nucleotide sequence: TGCAGCACGACCCCAGGGCTTCACGGCTACACCTTC. As protein: CSTTPGLHGYTF. V and J are TRBV29-1 and TRBJ1-2, with TRBD1 as a possible D gene (5 bases). Germline V CDR1 and CDR2: SQVTM, ANQGSEA. CDR3 size: 12 residues. V was cut by 8 bases and J by 8 bases, with 18 bases left in between.

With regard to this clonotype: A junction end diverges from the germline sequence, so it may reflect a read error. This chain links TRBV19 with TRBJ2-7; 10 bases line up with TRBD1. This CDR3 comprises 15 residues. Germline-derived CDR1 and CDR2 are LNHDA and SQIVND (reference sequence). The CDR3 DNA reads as TGTGCCAGTAGCGTCGGGACAGGGGTCTCCTACGAGCAGTGCTTC. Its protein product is CASSVGTGVSYEQCF.

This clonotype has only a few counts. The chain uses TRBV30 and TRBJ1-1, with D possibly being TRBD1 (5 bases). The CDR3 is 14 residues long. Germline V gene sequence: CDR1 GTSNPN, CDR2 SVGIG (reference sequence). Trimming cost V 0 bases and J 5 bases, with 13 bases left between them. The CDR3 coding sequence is TGTGCCTGGAGTGTATGGTTGGGGGGGACTGAAGCTTTCTTT. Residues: CAWSVWLGGTEAFF.

CDR3 DNA: TGCAGCGTTGGGATGGGTTTAGCCCCGTACACCGGGGAGCTGTTTTTT. Translating it yields CSVGMGLAPYTGELFF. V and J are TRBV29-1 and TRBJ2-2; D unclear. V was shortened by 4 bases and J by 3 bases, with 18 bases between the two germline ends. Germline CDR1 SQVTM, CDR2 ANQGSEA. The CDR3 runs 16 residues.

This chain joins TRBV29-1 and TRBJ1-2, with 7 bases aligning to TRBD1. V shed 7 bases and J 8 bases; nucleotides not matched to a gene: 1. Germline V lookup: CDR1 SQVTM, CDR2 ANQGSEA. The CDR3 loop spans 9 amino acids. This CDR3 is CSADRGYTF. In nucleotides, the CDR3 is TGCAGCGCGGACAGGGGCTACACCTTC.

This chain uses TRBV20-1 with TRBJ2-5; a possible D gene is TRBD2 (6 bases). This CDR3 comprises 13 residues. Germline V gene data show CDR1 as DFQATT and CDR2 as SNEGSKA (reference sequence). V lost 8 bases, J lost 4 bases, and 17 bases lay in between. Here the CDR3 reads CSTTGPGGETQYF. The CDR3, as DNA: TGCAGTACTACAGGTCCCGGGGGAGAGACCCAGTACTTC.

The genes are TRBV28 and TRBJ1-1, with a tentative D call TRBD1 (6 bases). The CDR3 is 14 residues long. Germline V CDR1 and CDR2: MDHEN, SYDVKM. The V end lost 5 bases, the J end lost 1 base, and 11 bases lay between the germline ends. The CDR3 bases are TGTGCCAGCAGTCCTCAACAGGGGAACACTGAAGCTTTCTTT. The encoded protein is CASSPQQGNTEAFF.